The present entry profiles one TCR beta chain with its context. Clones were sequenced by immunoSEQ multiplex PCR, and TCRdb holds only the in-frame ones, with some missing. The sample includes some 390,000 clones, 89% of them seen just once. V dropped 0 bases and J dropped 4 bases, with 9 bases sitting between them. CDR1 and CDR2 from the germline V gene are SGHAT and FQNNGV. The CDR3 is 14 residues long. This entry belongs to a study of blood T cell repertoires in COVID-19. The rearrangement uses TRBV11-2 and TRBJ1-1; tentative D call: TRBD1 (5 bases). Source material: peripheral blood. This clonotype was sampled from a middle-aged woman with COVID-19, enrolled during active disease. CDR3 residues: CASSLDRGVTEAFF. CDR3 nucleotide sequence: TGTGCCAGCAGCTTAGATCGGGGGGTCACTGAAGCTTTCTTT.